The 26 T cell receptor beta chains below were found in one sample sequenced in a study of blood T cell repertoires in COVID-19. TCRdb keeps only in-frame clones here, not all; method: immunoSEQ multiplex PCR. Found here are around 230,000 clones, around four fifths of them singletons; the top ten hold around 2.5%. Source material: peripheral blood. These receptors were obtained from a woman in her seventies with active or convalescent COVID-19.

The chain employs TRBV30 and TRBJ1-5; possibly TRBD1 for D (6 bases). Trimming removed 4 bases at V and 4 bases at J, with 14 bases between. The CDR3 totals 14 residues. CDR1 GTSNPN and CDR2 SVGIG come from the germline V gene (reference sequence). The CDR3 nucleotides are TGTGCCTGGACCAAGAGGGGGTATAATCAGCCCCAGCATTTT. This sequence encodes CAWTKRGYNQPQHF. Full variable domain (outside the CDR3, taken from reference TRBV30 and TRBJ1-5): SQTIHQWPATLVQPVGSPLSLECTVEGTSNPNLYWYRQAAGRGLQLLFYSVGIGQISSEVPQNLSASRPQDRQFILSSKKLLLSDSGFYLCAWTKRGYNQPQHFGDGTRLSIL.

DNA for the CDR3: TGTGCCAGCAGTGTGGAGACAGGGGGGGCCAACGTCCTGACTTTC. This codes for CASSVETGGANVLTF. The chain links TRBV2 to TRBJ2-6; 7 bases are a match to TRBD1. The V and J ends lost 4 bases and 4 bases, in that order; junction bases with no gene match: 4. Germline V gives CDR1 SNHLY, CDR2 FYNNEI. The CDR3 has 15 residues. The full variable domain, rest sourced from reference TRBV2 and TRBJ2-6, is EPEVTQTPSHQVTQMGQEVILRCVPISNHLYFYWYRQILGQKVEFLVSFYNNEISEKSEIFDDQFSVERPDGSNFTLKIRSTKLEDSAMYFCASSVETGGANVLTFGAGSRLTVL.

The CDR3 DNA reads as TGTGCCAGCAGCCGAGGGTGGTTTCCCGCAACCTTTGGAAACACCATATATTTT. Protein product: CASSRGWFPATFGNTIYF. The V call is TRBV3-1 (or the pseudogene TRBV3-2), the J call TRBJ1-3; the D is unclear. The CDR3 covers 18 residues. Per germline, CDR1 LGHDT and CDR2 YNNKEL (reference sequence). Between the trimmed V and J ends, which lost 4 bases and 3 bases, there was a span of 22 bases.

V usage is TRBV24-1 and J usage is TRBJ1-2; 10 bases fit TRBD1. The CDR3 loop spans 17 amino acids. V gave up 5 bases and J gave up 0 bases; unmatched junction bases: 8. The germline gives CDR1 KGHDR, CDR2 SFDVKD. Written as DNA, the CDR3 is TGTGCCACCAGTGTGACGGGACAGGGGCCCTCTAACTATGGCTACACCTTC. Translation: CATSVTGQGPSNYGYTF.

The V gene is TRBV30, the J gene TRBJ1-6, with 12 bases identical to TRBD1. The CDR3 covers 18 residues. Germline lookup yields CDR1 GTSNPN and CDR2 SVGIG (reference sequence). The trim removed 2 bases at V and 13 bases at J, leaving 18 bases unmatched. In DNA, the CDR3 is TGTGCCTGGAGTTCTTTCACACCGGGACAGGGGGCACTAGGGCCCCTCCACTTT. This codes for CAWSSFTPGQGALGPLHF. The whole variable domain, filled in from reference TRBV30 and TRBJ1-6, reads SQTIHQWPATLVQPVGSPLSLECTVEGTSNPNLYWYRQAAGRGLQLLFYSVGIGQISSEVPQNLSASRPQDRQFILSSKKLLLSDSGFYLCAWSSFTPGQGALGPLHFGNGTRLTVT.

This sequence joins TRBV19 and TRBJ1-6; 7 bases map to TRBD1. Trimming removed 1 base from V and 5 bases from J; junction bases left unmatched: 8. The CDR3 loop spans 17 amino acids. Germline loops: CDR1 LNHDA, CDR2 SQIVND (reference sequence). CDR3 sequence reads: CASSIAVGDSDNSPLHF. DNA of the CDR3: TGTGCCAGTAGTATAGCGGTCGGGGACAGTGATAATTCACCCCTCCACTTT. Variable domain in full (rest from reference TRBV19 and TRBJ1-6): DGGITQSPKYLFRKEGQNVTLSCEQNLNHDAMYWYRQDPGQGLRLIYYSQIVNDFQKGDIAEGYSVSREKKESFPLTVTSAQKNPTAFYLCASSIAVGDSDNSPLHFGNGTRLTVT.

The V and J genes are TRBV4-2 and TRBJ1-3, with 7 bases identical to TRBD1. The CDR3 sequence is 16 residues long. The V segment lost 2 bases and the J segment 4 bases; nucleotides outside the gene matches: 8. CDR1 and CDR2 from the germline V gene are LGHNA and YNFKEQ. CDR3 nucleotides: TGTGCCAGCAGCCAATTTCCGACAGGGATCGGAAACACCATATATTTT. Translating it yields CASSQFPTGIGNTIYF.

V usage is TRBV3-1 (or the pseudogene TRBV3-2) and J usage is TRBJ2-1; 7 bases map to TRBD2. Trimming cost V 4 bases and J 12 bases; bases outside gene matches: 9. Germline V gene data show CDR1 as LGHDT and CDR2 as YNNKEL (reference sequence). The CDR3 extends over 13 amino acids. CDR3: CASSLGRAGGQFF. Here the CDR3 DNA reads TGTGCCAGCAGCCTGGGGAGGGCCGGAGGGCAGTTCTTC.

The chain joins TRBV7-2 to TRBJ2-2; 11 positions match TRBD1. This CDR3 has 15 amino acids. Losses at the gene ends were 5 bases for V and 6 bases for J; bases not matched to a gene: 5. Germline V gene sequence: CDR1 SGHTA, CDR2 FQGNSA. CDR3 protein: CASSLLGQGAGELFF. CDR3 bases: TGTGCCAGCAGCCTCTTGGGACAGGGGGCCGGGGAGCTGTTTTTT.

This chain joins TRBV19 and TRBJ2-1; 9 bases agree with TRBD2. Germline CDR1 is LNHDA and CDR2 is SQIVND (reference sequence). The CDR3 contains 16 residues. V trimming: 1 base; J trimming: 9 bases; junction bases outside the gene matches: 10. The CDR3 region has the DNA TGTGCCAGTAGTATAGTGCCTAGCGGGGTGGGTGGTGAGCAGTTCTTC. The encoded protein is CASSIVPSGVGGEQFF. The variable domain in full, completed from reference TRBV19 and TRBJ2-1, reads DGGITQSPKYLFRKEGQNVTLSCEQNLNHDAMYWYRQDPGQGLRLIYYSQIVNDFQKGDIAEGYSVSREKKESFPLTVTSAQKNPTAFYLCASSIVPSGVGGEQFFGPGTRLTVL.

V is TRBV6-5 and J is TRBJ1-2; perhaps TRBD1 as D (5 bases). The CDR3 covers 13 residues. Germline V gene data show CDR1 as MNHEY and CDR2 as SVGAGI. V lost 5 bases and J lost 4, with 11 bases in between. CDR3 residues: CASSPGSGYGYTF. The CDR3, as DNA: TGTGCCAGCAGTCCAGGGTCCGGCTATGGCTACACCTTC.

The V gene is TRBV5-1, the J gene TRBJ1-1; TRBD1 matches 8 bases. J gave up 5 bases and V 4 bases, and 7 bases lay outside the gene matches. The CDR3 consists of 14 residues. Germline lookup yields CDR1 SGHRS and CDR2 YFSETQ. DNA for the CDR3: TGCGCCAGCAGCCTACAGGGGGGGCGGACTGAAGCTTTCTTT. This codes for CASSLQGGRTEAFF.

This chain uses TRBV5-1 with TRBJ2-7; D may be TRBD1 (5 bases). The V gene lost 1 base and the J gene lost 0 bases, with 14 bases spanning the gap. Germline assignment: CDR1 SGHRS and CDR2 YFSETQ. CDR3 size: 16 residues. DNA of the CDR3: TGCGCCAGCAGCTTGTTTCCGGGTCAGGGCTCCTACGAGCAGTACTTC. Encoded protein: CASSLFPGQGSYEQYF.

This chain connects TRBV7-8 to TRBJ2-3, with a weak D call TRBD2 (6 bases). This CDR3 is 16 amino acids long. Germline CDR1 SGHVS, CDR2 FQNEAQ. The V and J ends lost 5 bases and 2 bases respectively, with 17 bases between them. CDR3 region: CASSLQGGGTTDTQYF. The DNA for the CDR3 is TGTGCCAGCAGCCTTCAGGGAGGAGGGACCACAGATACGCAGTATTTT.

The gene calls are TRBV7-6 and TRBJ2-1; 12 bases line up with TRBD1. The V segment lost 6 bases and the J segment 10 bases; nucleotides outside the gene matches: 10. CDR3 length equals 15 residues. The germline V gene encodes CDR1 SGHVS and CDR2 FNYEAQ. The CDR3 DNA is TGTGCCAGCAGGCCGGGGACAGGGGGCTTGGGCGAGCAGTTCTTC. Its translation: CASRPGTGGLGEQFF.

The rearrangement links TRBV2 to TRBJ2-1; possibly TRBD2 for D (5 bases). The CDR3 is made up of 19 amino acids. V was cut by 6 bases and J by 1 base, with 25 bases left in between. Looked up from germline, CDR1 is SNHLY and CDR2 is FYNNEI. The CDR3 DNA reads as TGTGCCAGCAGGGATATGATACTAGAGCTGGTTAGGTCCTACAATGAGCAGTTCTTC. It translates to CASRDMILELVRSYNEQFF.

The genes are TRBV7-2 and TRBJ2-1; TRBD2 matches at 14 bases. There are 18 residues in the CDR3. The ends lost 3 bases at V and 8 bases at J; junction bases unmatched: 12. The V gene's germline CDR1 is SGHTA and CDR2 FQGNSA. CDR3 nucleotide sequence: TGTGCCAGCAGCTTTTTTCTCGGGGGACTAGCGGGGGAATATGAGCAGTTCTTC. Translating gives CASSFFLGGLAGEYEQFF.

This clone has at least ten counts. The CDR3 sequence: CASSPPTGAGNQPQHF. In DNA, the CDR3 is TGTGCCAGCTCACCACCGACAGGGGCAGGGAATCAGCCCCAGCATTTT. The chain recombines TRBV18 with TRBJ1-5, with 8 bases fitting TRBD1. V shed 0 bases and J 4 bases; nucleotides not matched to a gene: 5. Germline loops: CDR1 KGHSH, CDR2 LQKENI. The CDR3 has 16 residues.

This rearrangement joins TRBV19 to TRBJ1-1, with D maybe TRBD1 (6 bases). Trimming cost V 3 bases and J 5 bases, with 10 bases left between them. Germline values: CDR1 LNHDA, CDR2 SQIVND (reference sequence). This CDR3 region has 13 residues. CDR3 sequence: CASSIEQGTEAFF. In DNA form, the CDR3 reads TGTGCCAGTAGTATCGAGCAGGGGACTGAAGCTTTCTTT.

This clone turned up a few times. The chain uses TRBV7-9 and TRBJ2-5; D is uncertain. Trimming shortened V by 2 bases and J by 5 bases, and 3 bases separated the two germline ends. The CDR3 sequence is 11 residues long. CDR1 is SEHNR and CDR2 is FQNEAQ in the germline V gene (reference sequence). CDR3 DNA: TGTGCCAGCAGCTTATCTGAGACCCAGTACTTC. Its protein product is CASSLSETQYF.

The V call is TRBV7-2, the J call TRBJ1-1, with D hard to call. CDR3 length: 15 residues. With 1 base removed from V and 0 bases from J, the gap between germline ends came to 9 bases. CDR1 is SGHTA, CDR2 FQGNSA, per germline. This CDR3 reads CASSLGSVMNTEAFF. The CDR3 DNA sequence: TGTGCCAGCAGCTTAGGTTCAGTAATGAACACTGAAGCTTTCTTT.

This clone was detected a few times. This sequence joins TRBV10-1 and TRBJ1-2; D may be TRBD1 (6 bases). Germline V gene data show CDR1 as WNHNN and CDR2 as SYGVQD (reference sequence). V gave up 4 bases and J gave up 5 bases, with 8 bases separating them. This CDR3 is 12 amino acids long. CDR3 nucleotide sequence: TGCGCCAGCAGTGGGACAGCGTATGGCTACACCTTC. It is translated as CASSGTAYGYTF.

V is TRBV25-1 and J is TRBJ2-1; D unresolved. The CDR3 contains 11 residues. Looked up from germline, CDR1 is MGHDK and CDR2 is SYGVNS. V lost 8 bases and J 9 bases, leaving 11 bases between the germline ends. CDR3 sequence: CASQRGAEQFF. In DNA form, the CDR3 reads TGTGCCAGCCAAAGAGGCGCTGAGCAGTTCTTC.

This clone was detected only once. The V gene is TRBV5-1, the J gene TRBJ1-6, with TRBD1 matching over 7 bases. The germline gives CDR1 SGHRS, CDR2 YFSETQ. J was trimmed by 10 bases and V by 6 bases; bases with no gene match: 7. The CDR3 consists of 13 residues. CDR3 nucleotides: TGCGCCAGCAAAGAAGCAGGGGGGTCACCCCTCCACTTT. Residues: CASKEAGGSPLHF.

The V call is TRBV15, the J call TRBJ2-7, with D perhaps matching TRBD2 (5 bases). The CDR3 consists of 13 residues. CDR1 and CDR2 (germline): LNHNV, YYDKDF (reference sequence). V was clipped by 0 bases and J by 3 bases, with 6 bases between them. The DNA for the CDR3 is TGTGCCACCAGCAGAGAGCGGGTCTACGAGCAGTACTTC. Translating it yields CATSRERVYEQYF.

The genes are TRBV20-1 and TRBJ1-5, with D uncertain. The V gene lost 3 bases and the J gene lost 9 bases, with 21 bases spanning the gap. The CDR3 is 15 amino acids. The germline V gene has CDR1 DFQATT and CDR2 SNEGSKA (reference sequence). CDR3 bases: TGCAGTGCTAGTGACCCTCACCAAGCGGATCGGCCCCAGCATTTT. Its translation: CSASDPHQADRPQHF.